This T cell receptor (beta chain) was documented in a study of blood T cell repertoires in COVID-19. About the research overall: From the United States, Italy and Spain came samples of acute and convalescent COVID-19. Sources were T cells, B-cell-depleted T cells, or PBMCs; the material itself was cDNA or gDNA.

As handled by the study authors: From reference gene primer amplification, estimates of nucleated cell counts were derived. Assay: immunoSEQ multiplex PCR; the TCRdb copy retains only in-frame clones and omits some. V, J and clone size are taken as reported in that table, and D and trimming were inferred from the DNA itself. The profile shows fewer than 150,000 clones, 70% to 85% of them singletons. V was shortened by 4 bases and J by 4 bases, with 11 bases between the two germline ends. In germline, CDR1 is MNHEY, CDR2 SMNVEV (reference sequence). The CDR3 loop spans 13 amino acids. This sequence originates from a human donor in a cohort sampled during active COVID-19. Sequenced material: peripheral blood. The V gene is TRBV27, the J gene TRBJ2-7; D perhaps matches TRBD1 (6 bases). The CDR3 sequence is CASSSSRGYEQYF. CDR3 in DNA: TGTGCCAGCAGTTCCTCCAGGGGATACGAGCAGTACTTC.